This passage covers 5 T cell receptor beta chains from one sample sequenced in a study of regulatory T cells in long-lasting Graves disease. The time point: persistent/refractory GD, antithyroid drugs over 5 years with positive TRAb. Following extraction of RNA from PBMCs, that RNA was used to make the TCR library. According to the study, TCR beta libraries were built with iRepertoire HTBI primers and CDR3-region Arm-PCR. TCRdb re-called the multiplex PCR reads with MiXCR, one entry per CDR3 protein. The table records around 500,000 distinct CDR3 sequences, more than 20% of them present only once. Sequenced material: peripheral blood mononuclear cells (PBMCs), taken when the disease was refractory, from a patient treated with antithyroid drugs. The receptors originated from a female donor with Graves disease.

This clonotype was counted a few times. This chain connects TRBV25-1 to TRBJ2-7, with 7 bases identical to TRBD1. This CDR3 is 14 amino acids long. The V gene end was trimmed by 2 bases and the J gene end by 6 bases; junction bases not matched to a gene: 7. Germline values: CDR1 MGHDK, CDR2 SYGVNS. The CDR3 DNA sequence: TGTGCCAGCAGTGAAGTAATAGGGGGCTCCGAGCAGTACTTC. Translated: CASSEVIGGSEQYF.

This clonotype appeared a few times. J is TRBJ2-7 and V is TRBV6-9, with D uncertain. This CDR3 contains 13 residues. Germline-derived CDR1 and CDR2 are MNHGY and SVAAGI. The ends were cut back, 3 bases at V and 7 bases at J, with 13 bases in the middle. The CDR3 DNA reads TGTGCCAGCAGTTACTCATGGGGTCAGGAGCAGTACTTC. The encoded protein is CASSYSWGQEQYF.

V is TRBV7-9 and J is TRBJ1-1; the match to TRBD1 covers 9 bases. The length of the CDR3 is 15 residues. Germline lookup yields CDR1 SEHNR and CDR2 FQNEAQ (reference sequence). Losses at the gene ends were 5 bases for V and 5 bases for J; bases not matched to a gene: 9. CDR3 DNA: TGTGCCAGCAGCCCACGAAGGACAGGGGAGACTGAAGCTTTCTTT. This gives the protein CASSPRRTGETEAFF.

The table lists this clonotype with a few counts. The chain has TRBV19 and TRBJ2-5, with a weak D call TRBD2 (6 bases). The CDR3 length is 13 residues. Germline V lookup: CDR1 LNHDA, CDR2 SQIVND (reference sequence). Trimming pared 5 bases from V and 5 bases from J, leaving 12 bases between. CDR3 nucleotides: TGTGCCAGTAGTGACGCAGGAGGGGAGACCCAGTACTTC. Protein: CASSDAGGETQYF. The variable domain in full, with the rest retrieved from reference TRBV19 and TRBJ2-5, is DGGITQSPKYLFRKEGQNVTLSCEQNLNHDAMYWYRQDPGQGLRLIYYSQIVNDFQKGDIAEGYSVSREKKESFPLTVTSAQKNPTAFYLCASSDAGGETQYFGPGTRLLVL.

This clonotype was observed at least ten times. The chain links TRBV11-2 to TRBJ1-6; perhaps TRBD1 as D (5 bases). Germline V gives CDR1 SGHAT, CDR2 FQNNGV. This CDR3 has 15 amino acids. Trimming took off 4 bases at V and 0 bases at J, with 7 bases between the two ends. The CDR3 protein is CASSSGTSYNSPLHF. Written as DNA, the CDR3 is TGTGCCAGCAGCTCCGGGACCTCCTATAATTCACCCCTCCACTTT.